This T cell receptor beta chain was captured by sequencing in a study of cytomegalovirus exposure and HLA in healthy donors. Remarks on this clone: Its antigen is still unknown. Germline is not matched at one junction end, which may reflect a read error.

Study observations and caveats: Through in vitro validation, a few CMV-associated chains were shown to be specific for CMV antigens. CMV serostatus stood as the only immune exposure information on hand. A reported reduction in N-insertions relative to the roughly 700-donor mean was seen in an Asian-associated ancestry cluster in a later analysis. Another analysis was done later, and it associated around 16,000 TCR beta sequences with HLA alleles at 0.05 false discovery rate.

The CDR3 runs 14 residues. CDR1 is SGHTA, CDR2 FQGTGA, per germline. 60 Vbeta and 13 Jbeta primers were used in PCR. Some clones are missing from TCRdb's copy, which holds only in-frame ones; the method was immunoSEQ multiplex PCR. The repertoire holds approximately 100,000 clones, with 65% to 80% as singletons. This TCR came from a man aged 40-55 years in good health and CMV-seropositive. Sample: PBMCs. V and J are TRBV7-3 and TRBJ1-2; 7 nucleotides line up with TRBD1. CDR3 loop: CASSPPGTAHPQSF. DNA of the CDR3: TGTGCCAGCAGCCCCCCAGGGACAGCCCATCCCCAATCCTTC.